A single T cell receptor beta chain is shown here with its context. Antigen: not known. Only in-frame clones appear in the TCRdb table, and some are missing; sequencing was by immunoSEQ multiplex PCR. Seen here are roughly 80,000 clones, around 88% observed once, and the top ten hold about 6.9%. The junction had 9 bases not matched to a gene; V was cut back by 5 bases and J by 0 bases. Germline V gives CDR1 LNHDA, CDR2 SQIVND (reference sequence). The CDR3 runs to 16 residues. The data were obtained in a study of OX40 agonist ivuxolimab in advanced cancers. General study points: Relative to CD4+ cells, CD8+ T cells on average had more expanded clones. In the 0.1 to 3.0 mg/kg range, CD4+ and CD8+ blood T cells had expanded clonally by week 6.

This sequence joins TRBV19 and TRBJ2-7; 8 nucleotides match TRBD1. The TCR originated in an adult with an advanced solid tumor such as melanoma, head and neck, liver or kidney cancer. The starting material was CD4+ or CD8+ T cells sorted from blood, obtained in a trial of the OX40 agonist ivuxolimab. In DNA, the CDR3 is TGTGCCAGTAGTTCCCGCTGGACAGGGAGCTCCTACGAGCAGTACTTC. This sequence encodes CASSSRWTGSSYEQYF.